This T cell receptor beta chain was recovered during a study of T cell responses to AZD1222 COVID-19 vaccine. Study-level findings and limits: Repertoires were sampled only after the peak T cell response. Close to half of all spike-specific TCRs reportedly target regions of the variants that are unmutated. Only six or seven AZD1222 recipients tested seropositive at baseline.

The CDR3 covers 14 residues. Germline trimming cut 5 bases from V and 3 bases from J; bases unmatched to any gene: 4. Germline V CDR1 and CDR2: SEHNR, FQNEAQ (reference sequence). Concerning this clone itself: As yet, its antigen is unknown.

Assay: immunoSEQ multiplex PCR; the TCRdb copy retains only in-frame clones and omits some. The data contain about 50,000 clones, 80% to 90% of them seen just once; the ten biggest clones take up 14% to 15%. The chain couples TRBV7-9 to TRBJ2-3, with 8 bases that match TRBD1. The receptor was isolated from an adult in good health. Sequencing was performed on peripheral blood, taken on day 0 of AZD1222 vaccination. The CDR3 reads CASSRTGLTDTQYF. DNA of the CDR3: TGTGCCAGCAGCCGGACAGGGTTAACAGATACGCAGTATTTT.